Below are 14 T cell receptor beta chains sequenced from a single sample in a study of T-cell memory formation after mild COVID-19. TCRdb reanalysed the 5' RACE reads using MiXCR and keeps one entry per CDR3 protein. The sample shows 450,000 to 650,000 distinct CDR3 sequences, over 20% of them seen only once. Sequencing used PBMCs or a T cell subset sorted from them (not recorded which). Receptors originate from an adult woman who had mild COVID-19 (a few samples of this study predate the infection). Cell type and time point are not known.

The rearrangement links TRBV27 to TRBJ2-7; TRBD2 matches 15 bases. This CDR3 has 14 amino acids. Looked up from germline, CDR1 is MNHEY and CDR2 is SMNVEV (reference sequence). Unmatched junction bases numbered 4, after V lost 6 bases and J lost 7 bases. CDR3 nucleotide sequence: TGTGCCAGCAGGGGGACTAGCGGGAGGCGAGAGCAGTACTTC. Residues: CASRGTSGRREQYF.

There are many counts of this clonotype. The chain uses TRBV30 and TRBJ2-3; weak D call: TRBD2 (6 bases). The CDR3 covers 13 residues. In germline, CDR1 is GTSNPN, CDR2 SVGIG (reference sequence). Trimming removed 2 bases at V and 6 bases at J, with 12 bases between. The CDR3 nucleotides are TGTGCCTGGAGTATCCGGAGGGGTGATACGCAGTATTTT. It yields the protein CAWSIRRGDTQYF.

This chain connects TRBV3-1 to TRBJ2-7; 11 bases are shared with TRBD2. Germline V gene lookup returns CDR1 LGHDT and CDR2 YNNKEL (reference sequence). With V trimmed by 4 bases and J by 2 bases, 4 bases remained unmatched. The length of the CDR3 is 15 residues. The CDR3 bases are TGTGCCAGCAGCCTCGGGACTAGCGGTCCCTACGAGCAGTACTTC. It codes for CASSLGTSGPYEQYF.

The rearrangement joins TRBV11-2 to TRBJ2-4, with a tentative D call TRBD1 (5 bases). Germline V gives CDR1 SGHAT, CDR2 FQNNGV. The germline V and J ends were trimmed by 4 bases and 10 bases, with 26 bases remaining between them. CDR3 length: 17 amino acids. The CDR3 spells CASSSLQGTLPFWIQYF. The CDR3 DNA follows: TGTGCCAGCAGCTCTCTTCAGGGAACACTTCCCTTTTGGATTCAGTACTTC.

This clonotype was detected only a few times. J is TRBJ2-1 and V is TRBV29-1, with a tentative D call TRBD1 (5 bases). Germline V gene sequence: CDR1 SQVTM, CDR2 ANQGSEA. This CDR3 has 13 residues. V was clipped by 4 bases and J by 2 bases, with 9 bases between them. This CDR3 is CSVGQLAYNEQFF. CDR3 nucleotides: TGCAGCGTTGGACAGTTAGCCTACAATGAGCAGTTCTTC.

This clonotype was observed a few times. The rearrangement joins TRBV5-1 to TRBJ2-3; TRBD2 aligns across 10 bases. CDR1 is SGHRS, CDR2 YFSETQ, per germline. The CDR3 runs 17 residues. The V and J ends lost 4 bases and 6 bases, in that order; junction bases with no gene match: 14. The CDR3 coding sequence is TGCGCCAGCAGCCCCCCGACAGGAGGACTAGCGGCGGATACGCAGTATTTT. Translation gives CASSPPTGGLAADTQYF.

This clonotype was detected only a few times. As DNA, the CDR3 is TGTGCCAGCAGTTTAGGGACAGCGGTCTCCTACGAGCAGTACTTC. Translated, it gives CASSLGTAVSYEQYF. V is TRBV6-5 and J is TRBJ2-7; 7 bases fit TRBD1. The CDR3 extends over 15 amino acids. V was pared by 4 bases and J by 0 bases, with 6 bases of the junction left unmatched. Germline CDR1 MNHEY, CDR2 SVGAGI.

The chain uses TRBV7-2 and TRBJ2-3, with unresolved D. V dropped 3 bases and J dropped 2 bases, with 15 bases sitting between them. Germline CDR1 reads SGHTA; CDR2 reads FQGNSA. This CDR3 is built from 16 residues. The DNA for the CDR3 is TGTGCCAGCAGCTTGAAGGCGGCGGCGCCCACAGATACGCAGTATTTT. It yields the protein CASSLKAAAPTDTQYF. The full variable domain, rest sourced from reference TRBV7-2 and TRBJ2-3, is GAGVSQSPSNKVTEKGKDVELRCDPISGHTALYWYRQSLGQGLEFLIYFQGNSAPDKSGLPSDRFSAERTGGSVSTLTIQRTQQEDSAVYLCASSLKAAAPTDTQYFGPGTRLTVL.

This clonotype was observed at least ten times. The chain is built from TRBV5-5 and TRBJ2-7, with D possibly TRBD2 on 7 matching bases. Germline V gene data show CDR1 as SGHKS and CDR2 as YYEKEE (reference sequence). This CDR3 is 14 amino acids long. V dropped 1 base and J dropped 2 bases, with 10 bases sitting between them. For the CDR3, the DNA is TGTGCCAGCAGCTTGAACGGGGGGCCCTACGAGCAGTACTTC. Translated: CASSLNGGPYEQYF.

This clonotype was seen a handful of times. The rearrangement links TRBV18 to TRBJ2-3; maybe TRBD2 (5 bases). Germline V gives CDR1 KGHSH, CDR2 LQKENI. The CDR3 runs 14 residues. V lost 3 bases, J lost 6 bases, and 13 bases lay in between. CDR3 sequence reads: CASSPTATGDTQYF. The CDR3 DNA is TGTGCCAGCTCACCCACCGCTACGGGGGATACGCAGTATTTT.

This clonotype appeared a few times. The chain combines TRBV4-3 with TRBJ2-3; D unresolved. Deletions cut 7 bases from V and 5 bases from J, with 13 bases between. Germline loops: CDR1 LGHNA, CDR2 YSLEER. This CDR3 is 13 amino acids long. CDR3 in DNA: TGCGCCAGCAAGAGCCATTCCGAAGATACGCAGTATTTT. The encoded protein is CASKSHSEDTQYF.

This clonotype was picked up a small number of times. This chain connects TRBV7-2 to TRBJ2-7; 8 nucleotides line up with TRBD1. Germline CDR1 is SGHTA and CDR2 is FQGNSA. V trimming: 6 bases; J trimming: 2 bases; junction bases outside the gene matches: 6. The CDR3 has 14 amino acids. CDR3 sequence: CASRKQGGPYEQYF. For the CDR3, the DNA is TGTGCCAGCAGGAAACAGGGGGGCCCCTACGAGCAGTACTTC.

The J gene is TRBJ2-7, the V gene TRBV7-8; 12 nucleotides match TRBD1. After removal of 4 bases from V and 3 bases from J, the junction contained 19 bases not matched to a gene. CDR1 SGHVS and CDR2 FQNEAQ come from the germline V gene. The CDR3 runs 20 residues. The CDR3 spells CASSWGTGTGGPGGFYEQYF. The CDR3 DNA follows: TGTGCCAGCAGCTGGGGAACCGGGACAGGGGGCCCGGGAGGTTTCTACGAGCAGTACTTC.

This clonotype has more than one count but fewer than ten. The chain has TRBV6-5 and TRBJ2-3; D assignment may be TRBD1 or TRBD2 (6 bases each). Germline CDR1 is MNHEY and CDR2 is SVGAGI. The CDR3 sequence is 16 residues long. V was pared by 4 bases and J by 5 bases, with 19 bases between. CDR3 protein: CASSWRTAGQRDTQYF. CDR3 coding DNA: TGTGCCAGCAGTTGGCGGACAGCGGGCCAGAGAGATACGCAGTATTTT.